A single sample gave rise to the 9 T cell receptor beta chains below, sequenced in a study of T cell clones after liver transplantation. Sequencing used immunoSEQ multiplex PCR; TCRdb keeps in-frame clones, though not all of them. The profile covers 55,000 to 75,000 clones, with almost 95% appearing a single time and 0.95% to 1% taken by the ten largest. The starting material was CD4+ T cells from blood, obtained roughly 25 months after liver transplant. The receptors stem from a human patient who received a liver transplant. Some T cells may possibly be graft donor cells.

This chain joins TRBV18 and TRBJ2-7; D gene unclear. CDR3 length: 14 residues. Trimming took off 1 base at V and 6 bases at J, with 13 bases between the two ends. Germline V gene lookup returns CDR1 KGHSH and CDR2 LQKENI. CDR3 loop: CASSPQGPPVEQYF. The CDR3 DNA reads as TGTGCCAGCTCACCACAGGGCCCACCGGTCGAGCAGTACTTC. The entire variable domain, with the rest obtained from reference TRBV18 and TRBJ2-7, is as follows: NAGVMQNPRHLVRRRGQEARLRCSPMKGHSHVYWYRQLPEEGLKFMVYLQKENIIDESGMPKERFSAEFPKEGPSILRIQQVVRGDSAAYFCASSPQGPPVEQYFGPGTRLTVT.

The genes are TRBV6-6 and TRBJ2-3; no clear D. V lost 0 bases, J lost 2 bases, and 12 bases lay in between. Germline assignment: CDR1 MNHNY and CDR2 SVGAGI (reference sequence). This CDR3 is built from 16 residues. The CDR3 loop reads CASSYSRGLATDTQYF. Written as DNA, the CDR3 is TGTGCCAGCAGTTACTCGAGAGGATTAGCCACAGATACGCAGTATTTT.

The chain combines TRBV27 with TRBJ2-1, with 10 bases matching TRBD2. This CDR3 region has 15 residues. Trimming cost V 5 bases and J 8 bases; bases outside gene matches: 9. Per germline, CDR1 MNHEY and CDR2 SMNVEV (reference sequence). CDR3 nucleotides: TGTGCCAGCAGTCTGGGAGCGGGAGGGCCGGATGAGCAGTTCTTC. Translating gives CASSLGAGGPDEQFF.

This clone appeared a single time. The CDR3 region has the DNA TGTGCCAGCAGCGTTTTCCCAGCCGGAAATGAGCAGTTCTTC. Amino acid sequence: CASSVFPAGNEQFF. The J gene is TRBJ2-1, the V gene TRBV11-3; no reliable D call. The CDR3 contains 14 residues. The V gene's germline CDR1 is SGHNT and CDR2 YENEEA. Trimming removed 5 bases at V and 7 bases at J, with 15 bases between.

The rearrangement uses TRBV5-1 and TRBJ2-1, with 9 nucleotides matching TRBD2. Trimming took 4 bases from V and 10 from J; bases not matched to a gene: 9. Germline CDR1 is SGHRS and CDR2 is YFSETQ. CDR3 length: 14 residues. The CDR3 spells CASSRPGLAEEQFF. As DNA, the CDR3 is TGCGCCAGCAGCAGGCCGGGACTAGCTGAGGAGCAGTTCTTC.

The J gene is TRBJ2-1, the V gene TRBV4-3; the match to TRBD2 covers 13 bases. The germline gives CDR1 LGHNA, CDR2 YSLEER. Trimming removed 1 base from V and 0 bases from J; junction bases left unmatched: 0. CDR3 size: 17 residues. CDR3 sequence (DNA): TGCGCCAGCAGCCAAGGACTAGCGGGAGGCTCCTACAATGAGCAGTTCTTC. Translation: CASSQGLAGGSYNEQFF.

This clone occurred a few times. The chain is built from TRBV29-1 and TRBJ1-1; D is uncertain. Looked up from germline, CDR1 is SQVTM and CDR2 is ANQGSEA. The CDR3 totals 8 residues. Trimming took off 2 bases at V and 10 bases at J, with 2 bases between the two ends. The CDR3 DNA reads TGCAGCGTTGAACGAGCTTTCTTT. Amino acids: CSVERAFF. Full variable domain (remainder filled in from reference TRBV29-1 and TRBJ1-1): SAVISQKPSRDICQRGTSLTIQCQVDSQVTMMFWYRQQPGQSLTLIATANQGSEATYESGFVIDKFPISRPNLTFSTLTVSNMSPEDSSIYLCSVERAFFGQGTRLTVV.

The chain couples TRBV5-6 to TRBJ2-1, with D perhaps TRBD2 (5 bases). Germline V gives CDR1 SGHDT, CDR2 YYEEEE. Trimming pared 4 bases from V and 10 bases from J, leaving 21 bases between. The CDR3 spans 15 residues. CDR3 nucleotide sequence: TGTGCCAGCAGCCGCCCGGGAAGTTTCGAGCGAGAGCAGTTCTTC. Its translation is CASSRPGSFEREQFF.

The CDR3 region is CASSRSPGDEQYF. CDR3 DNA: TGTGCCAGCAGCCGTAGCCCCGGGGACGAGCAGTACTTC. The chain is built from TRBV6-5 and TRBJ2-7, with D tentatively TRBD2 (5 bases). The V end was cut by 6 bases, the J end by 5 bases, with 14 bases between. Germline-derived CDR1 and CDR2 are MNHEY and SVGAGI. The CDR3 consists of 13 residues.